The clone carrying this T cell receptor beta chain turned up a few times. As yet, its antigen is unknown. Total RNA (around 510 ng) served as template for TCR beta cDNA synthesis primed by a constant-region primer. ARM-PCR was slightly modified, and three nested multiplex PCR rounds with it gave rise to the TCR beta libraries. TRBV1-TRBV30 forward primers paired with a C-beta reverse primer drove the first two PCR rounds, approximately 11 cycles each. TCRdb used MiXCR to reprocess the multiplex PCR reads, holding one entry per CDR3 protein. Among roughly 180,000 distinct CDR3 sequences, about 55% were seen once, and the ten largest hold around 74%. This entry comes from a study of tumor-infiltrating lymphocytes in primary liver carcinoma. Germline CDR1 is SGHRS and CDR2 is YFSETQ. V was cut by 0 bases and J by 7 bases, with 7 bases left in between. The CDR3 runs to 12 residues. Unsorted whole blood yielded the blood RNA, and germline DNA was also extracted.

Findings and limits, study-wide: Tumors reached a significantly greater top-250-clone fraction than blood did (p = 0.039).

Source material: peripheral blood. The chain links TRBV5-1 to TRBJ2-5; D call uncertain. The source is a man aged 40-49 years with primary liver carcinoma and hepatitis B virus infection. CDR3 nucleotides: TGCGCCAGCAGCTTGGAAGGTGTGACCCAGTACTTC. Protein: CASSLEGVTQYF.